This entry lists 27 T cell receptor beta chains sequenced from one sample in a study of blood T cell repertoires in COVID-19. The assay was immunoSEQ multiplex PCR, and TCRdb's table has in-frame clones only and misses some. This table holds 200,000 to 250,000 clones, approximately 80% found once. Sequenced material: peripheral blood. The receptors derive from a woman aged 80 or over with acute or convalescent COVID-19.

J is TRBJ2-1 and V is TRBV2; D is possibly TRBD1 (6 bases). V was shortened by 2 bases and J by 9 bases, with 14 bases between the two germline ends. Germline V gene lookup returns CDR1 SNHLY and CDR2 FYNNEI. The CDR3 runs to 14 residues. In DNA form, the CDR3 reads TGTGCCAGCAGTGAACGGCAGGGGCGAGGTGAGCAGTTCTTC. Protein product: CASSERQGRGEQFF.

The J gene is TRBJ2-7, the V gene TRBV9; D perhaps matches TRBD1 (6 bases). The CDR3 has 12 amino acids. Trimming took 4 bases from V and 6 from J, leaving 11 bases between them. Germline CDR1 is SGDLS and CDR2 is YYNGEE. The CDR3 spells CASSKQGGEQYF. The CDR3 DNA sequence: TGTGCCAGCAGCAAACAGGGTGGCGAGCAGTACTTC.

In its sample, this clone was seen a few times. The V call is TRBV13, the J call TRBJ2-5, with D tentatively TRBD1 (5 bases). CDR3 length equals 17 residues. With 5 bases removed from V and 2 bases from J, the gap between germline ends came to 21 bases. Germline V gene sequence: CDR1 PRHDT, CDR2 FYEKMQ (reference sequence). The CDR3 reads CASSTQATGSRQETQYF. In nucleotides, the CDR3 is TGTGCCAGCAGCACCCAGGCAACAGGAAGCCGACAAGAGACCCAGTACTTC. Full variable domain (remainder filled in from reference TRBV13 and TRBJ2-5): AAGVIQSPRHLIKEKRETATLKCYPIPRHDTVYWYQQGPGQDPQFLISFYEKMQSDKGSIPDRFSAQQFSDYHSELNMSSLELGDSALYFCASSTQATGSRQETQYFGPGTRLLVL.

The chain is built from TRBV10-3 and TRBJ1-6, with D perhaps matching TRBD1 (5 bases). CDR3 length: 14 residues. The ends were cut back, 5 bases at V and 10 bases at J, with 15 bases in the middle. Germline V lookup: CDR1 ENHRY, CDR2 SYGVKD. This CDR3 reads CAISLIPGMSPLHF. The CDR3 DNA follows: TGTGCCATCAGTCTAATCCCAGGGATGTCACCCCTCCACTTT.

The V gene is TRBV27, the J gene TRBJ2-2, with 8 bases that match TRBD1. After removal of 1 base from V and 2 bases from J, the junction contained 6 bases not matched to a gene. CDR3 size: 17 residues. Looked up from germline, CDR1 is MNHEY and CDR2 is SMNVEV (reference sequence). The CDR3 DNA sequence: TGTGCCAGCAGTTTATATTGGGACAGGATTAACACCGGGGAGCTGTTTTTT. As protein: CASSLYWDRINTGELFF.

The V and J genes are TRBV7-2 and TRBJ1-2, with 8 bases fitting TRBD1. The CDR3 consists of 13 residues. Germline CDR1 reads SGHTA; CDR2 reads FQGNSA. V lost 3 bases to trimming and J lost 5 bases; unmatched junction nucleotides: 2. CDR3 residues: CASSFGQGYGYTF. The CDR3 nucleotides read TGTGCCAGCAGCTTTGGACAGGGTTATGGCTACACCTTC.

This clone appeared a single time. The chain links TRBV12-5 to TRBJ2-7; 9 bases are a match to TRBD1. CDR1 LGHNT and CDR2 FRNRAP come from the germline V gene. J lost 5 bases, V lost 0 bases, and 8 bases had no gene match. The CDR3 length is 16 residues. In DNA form, the CDR3 reads TGTGCTAGTGGTTTGGTACTAGGACAGGGGTTCAACGAGCAGTACTTC. Protein sequence: CASGLVLGQGFNEQYF.

The V gene is TRBV4-1, the J gene TRBJ1-1; D is possibly TRBD1 (6 bases). The V gene's germline CDR1 is MGHRA and CDR2 YSYEKL. V was trimmed by 5 bases and J by 1 base, leaving 29 bases between them. This CDR3 spans 20 amino acids. Here the CDR3 reads CASSERGGSGTIGGNTEAFF. The CDR3 DNA is TGCGCCAGCAGCGAAAGAGGGGGTTCCGGGACTATTGGAGGGAACACTGAAGCTTTCTTT.

This rearrangement joins TRBV2 to TRBJ2-1, with TRBD2 as a possible D gene (7 bases). Between the trimmed V and J ends, which lost 7 bases and 6 bases, there was a span of 16 bases. The CDR3 sequence is 14 residues long. Per germline, CDR1 SNHLY and CDR2 FYNNEI. The CDR3 coding sequence is TGTGCCAGCAATACGGGGGGCTCGATCAATGAGCAGTTCTTC. This encodes CASNTGGSINEQFF.

The chain joins TRBV2 to TRBJ2-7; perhaps TRBD1 as D (6 bases). V lost 7 bases, J lost 7 bases, and 17 bases lay in between. The CDR3 consists of 13 residues. The germline V gene has CDR1 SNHLY and CDR2 FYNNEI. CDR3 coding DNA: TGTGCCAGCACCACAGGGATTCTACGGGAGCAGTACTTC. Translation: CASTTGILREQYF.

V and J are TRBV9 and TRBJ2-6, with D perhaps matching TRBD2 (6 bases). V was shortened by 4 bases and J by 0 bases, with 11 bases between the two germline ends. Germline V gene data show CDR1 as SGDLS and CDR2 as YYNGEE. The CDR3 extends over 16 amino acids. The CDR3 sequence is CASSSRGSSGANVLTF. In DNA form, the CDR3 reads TGTGCCAGCAGCAGCCGGGGGAGCTCTGGGGCCAACGTCCTGACTTTC.

This rearrangement joins TRBV28 to TRBJ1-4, with a weak D call TRBD1 (6 bases). CDR3 length equals 15 residues. The germline CDR1 and CDR2 sequences are MDHEN and SYDVKM. The ends were cut back, 6 bases at V and 8 bases at J, with 19 bases in the middle. This chain's CDR3 is CASSPLNRVGEKLFF. CDR3 coding DNA: TGTGCCAGCAGCCCCCTTAACAGGGTGGGGGAAAAACTGTTTTTT.

The chain carries TRBV5-1 and TRBJ1-1; the D is unclear. CDR3 length equals 13 residues. Germline loops: CDR1 SGHRS, CDR2 YFSETQ. The V gene lost 3 bases and the J gene lost 4 bases, with 10 bases spanning the gap. CDR3 in DNA: TGCGCCAGCAGCTGGCTCGATGGCACTGAAGCTTTCTTT. Translated, it gives CASSWLDGTEAFF.

This chain links TRBV2 with TRBJ2-7, with 8 bases aligning to TRBD1. The CDR3 consists of 12 residues. Germline-derived CDR1 and CDR2 are SNHLY and FYNNEI. The junction had 2 bases not matched to a gene; V was cut back by 6 bases and J by 4 bases. CDR3 nucleotides: TGTGCCAGCAGCTGGACAGGGTACGAGCAGTACTTC. Protein sequence: CASSWTGYEQYF.

This clone was seen a few times. CDR3 region: CASSLIRTGGTEAFF. The CDR3 DNA sequence: TGTGCCAGCAGCTTAATTCGGACAGGGGGCACTGAAGCTTTCTTT. The chain has TRBV7-2 and TRBJ1-1; 10 nucleotides align to TRBD1. V shed 2 bases, J shed 4 bases, and the junction held 4 bases outside the gene matches. The CDR3 is 15 amino acids. CDR1 SGHTA and CDR2 FQGNSA come from the germline V gene. Supplemented by reference TRBV7-2 and TRBJ1-1, the full variable domain reads GAGVSQSPSNKVTEKGKDVELRCDPISGHTALYWYRQSLGQGLEFLIYFQGNSAPDKSGLPSDRFSAERTGGSVSTLTIQRTQQEDSAVYLCASSLIRTGGTEAFFGQGTRLTVV.

The chain links TRBV5-1 to TRBJ2-4; 10 bases map to TRBD2. Unmatched junction bases numbered 4, after V lost 2 bases and J lost 5 bases. The CDR3 is made up of 15 amino acids. The V gene's germline CDR1 is SGHRS and CDR2 YFSETQ. The DNA for the CDR3 is TGCGCCAGCAGCTTAGCGGGGGGGCGTGAAAACATTCAGTACTTC. It specifies CASSLAGGRENIQYF.

The chain joins TRBV2 to TRBJ2-1; TRBD1 might be the D (5 bases). Trimming stripped 0 bases from V and 7 bases from J, with 13 bases between. Per the germline V gene, CDR1 is SNHLY and CDR2 is FYNNEI. CDR3 length: 15 amino acids. CDR3 DNA: TGTGCCAGCAGTGAAGCGGGGCTCCTTAGAAATGAGCAGTTCTTC. This sequence encodes CASSEAGLLRNEQFF.

This clone was seen a single time. The genes are TRBV7-2 and TRBJ1-4, with 8 bases identical to TRBD1. This CDR3 spans 16 amino acids. Germline CDR1 and CDR2: SGHTA and FQGNSA. After removal of 5 bases from V and 0 bases from J, the junction contained 5 bases not matched to a gene. In nucleotides, the CDR3 is TGTGCCAGCAGCCAAGGACAGGGAGCAACTAATGAAAAACTGTTTTTT. The encoded protein is CASSQGQGATNEKLFF.

This chain connects TRBV4-2 to TRBJ2-1; TRBD2 might be the D (5 bases). The CDR3 is 16 residues long. Trimming removed 3 bases from V and 5 bases from J, with 17 bases in between. From germline, CDR1 is LGHNA and CDR2 YNFKEQ. CDR3: CASSHLEVGSHNEQFF. CDR3 coding DNA: TGTGCCAGCAGCCACCTGGAGGTTGGGAGTCACAATGAGCAGTTCTTC.

This chain uses TRBV5-1 with TRBJ2-7; D possibly corresponds to TRBD1 (5 bases). The V end was cut by 3 bases, the J end by 6 bases, with 16 bases between. The CDR3 extends over 14 amino acids. Germline loops: CDR1 SGHRS, CDR2 YFSETQ. CDR3 sequence: CASSSPRGGAEQYF. Here the CDR3 DNA reads TGCGCCAGCAGCTCCCCTAGGGGTGGGGCCGAGCAGTACTTC.

The rearrangement joins TRBV19 to TRBJ1-5, with D hard to call. From germline, CDR1 is LNHDA and CDR2 SQIVND (reference sequence). The germline V and J ends were trimmed by 9 bases and 12 bases, with 12 bases remaining between them. The CDR3 is made up of 10 amino acids. This CDR3 is CASMARSQHF. For the CDR3, the DNA is TGTGCCAGCATGGCGAGGAGCCAGCATTTT.

The chain uses TRBV19 and TRBJ1-2, with D unclear. Germline CDR1 is LNHDA and CDR2 is SQIVND (reference sequence). Between the trimmed V and J ends, which lost 4 bases and 8 bases, there was a span of 11 bases. This CDR3 region has 12 residues. The CDR3 spells CASSTPRLGYTF. As DNA, the CDR3 is TGTGCCAGTAGTACCCCCCGTCTAGGCTACACCTTC.

The CDR3 sequence is CASSPGAGVGQETQYF. The CDR3 region has the DNA TGTGCCAGCAGCCCAGGTGCAGGGGTAGGTCAAGAGACCCAGTACTTC. The gene calls are TRBV7-2 and TRBJ2-5, with TRBD1 as a possible D gene (6 bases). This CDR3 contains 16 residues. V lost 5 bases, J lost 2 bases, and 18 bases lay in between. The germline CDR1 and CDR2 sequences are SGHTA and FQGNSA.

The V call is TRBV7-9, the J call TRBJ2-2; TRBD1 aligns across 7 bases. From germline, CDR1 is SEHNR and CDR2 FQNEAQ (reference sequence). CDR3 length: 15 amino acids. V lost 5 bases, J lost 2 bases, and 5 bases stayed unmatched. The CDR3, as DNA: TGTGCCAGCAGCCGGGACAGTATAAACACCGGGGAGCTGTTTTTT. Amino acid sequence: CASSRDSINTGELFF.

V is TRBV28 and J is TRBJ2-7, with D unclear. Germline lookup yields CDR1 MDHEN and CDR2 SYDVKM. The CDR3 runs 12 residues. Trimming removed 7 bases at V and 4 bases at J, with 11 bases between. CDR3: CASKRQRYEQYF. CDR3 DNA sequence: TGTGCCAGCAAACGACAAAGGTACGAGCAGTACTTC.

The chain carries TRBV7-2 and TRBJ2-3, with D perhaps matching TRBD1 (5 bases). The CDR3 totals 15 residues. The germline V and J ends were trimmed by 5 bases and 0 bases, with 12 bases remaining between them. Per germline, CDR1 SGHTA and CDR2 FQGNSA. This chain's CDR3 is CASSMTVSSTDTQYF. The CDR3 coding sequence is TGTGCCAGCAGCATGACAGTCTCTAGCACAGATACGCAGTATTTT.

Note on this clone: This sample includes further DNA sequences coding for the same CDR3. The chain is built from TRBV24-1 and TRBJ2-2, with D possibly matching TRBD1 (5 bases). V lost 4 bases and J lost 1, with 9 bases in between. The V gene's germline CDR1 is KGHDR and CDR2 SFDVKD. This CDR3 region has 15 residues. CDR3 sequence: CATSDPGQNTGELFF. The CDR3 bases are TGTGCCACCAGTGACCCCGGACAGAACACCGGGGAGCTGTTTTTT.